This T cell receptor (beta chain) was profiled in a study of T cells in Graves' hyperthyroidism and ophthalmopathy. The TCR beta CDR3 regions underwent amplification using RNA transcripts as the source. The primer set for the first-round RT-PCR of the TCR CDR3 was HTBI. One entry per CDR3 protein, called by TCRdb with MiXCR from the multiplex PCR reads. The sample consists of 400,000 or so distinct CDR3 sequences, more than 12% of them appearing once. V was pared by 3 bases and J by 4 bases, with 4 bases of the junction left unmatched. The germline CDR1 and CDR2 sequences are DFQATT and SNEGSKA (reference sequence). The CDR3 totals 13 residues. In its sample, this clonotype was seen many times.

Sequenced input: blood. V and J are TRBV20-1 and TRBJ2-5; TRBD2 matches 8 bases. The source is a woman between 25 and 40 years old with Graves' ophthalmopathy. Here the CDR3 reads CSASGGARETQYF. DNA for the CDR3: TGCAGTGCTAGCGGGGGGGCCAGAGAGACCCAGTACTTC.